This TCR beta chain was obtained from a study of T cell responses to AZD1222 COVID-19 vaccine. CDR1 MDHEN and CDR2 SYDVKM come from the germline V gene. V lost 6 bases and J lost 7, with 22 bases in between. The CDR3 has 16 amino acids. Produced via immunoSEQ multiplex PCR; TCRdb's table is partial and in-frame only. The sample lists about 220,000 clones, approximately 94% occurring once. The material sequenced was peripheral blood, taken on day 0 of MenACWY control vaccination. This TCR was sampled from an adult in good health. The chain combines TRBV28 with TRBJ1-5; no clear D. The chain's CDR3 is CASRSRRREMGQPQHF. DNA for the CDR3: TGTGCCAGCAGATCCCGTCGTCGGGAGATGGGACAGCCCCAGCATTTT.